One sample yielded the 15 T cell receptor beta chains listed below, sequenced in a study of CD8 T cell repertoires and HIV-1 epitope variants. No antigen is known for these receptors. Measured with immunoSEQ multiplex PCR; TCRdb has only the in-frame clones, and not every one. The sample includes some 5,000 clones, 65% to 80% of them seen just once. The specimen was cultured CD8+ T cells derived from PBMCs. Every receptor here comes from a male donor with HIV.

The gene calls are TRBV6-5 and TRBJ1-4; no firm D call. V shed 6 bases and J shed 0 bases, with 11 bases lying between them. The CDR3 covers 15 residues. CDR1 is MNHEY and CDR2 is SVGAGI in the germline V gene. Here the CDR3 DNA reads TGTGCCAGCAGCCCCTACACTTCAACTAATGAAAAACTGTTTTTT. This translates into CASSPYTSTNEKLFF.

The chain links TRBV7-2 to TRBJ2-7; possibly TRBD2 for D (6 bases). The V end was cut by 2 bases, the J end by 6 bases, with 8 bases between. Germline-derived CDR1 and CDR2 are SGHTA and FQGNSA. The CDR3 has 12 amino acids. CDR3 in amino acids: CASSLRAGEQYF. DNA for the CDR3: TGTGCCAGCAGCTTACGAGCGGGCGAGCAGTACTTC. Full variable domain (outside the CDR3, taken from reference TRBV7-2 and TRBJ2-7): GAGVSQSPSNKVTEKGKDVELRCDPISGHTALYWYRQSLGQGLEFLIYFQGNSAPDKSGLPSDRFSAERTGGSVSTLTIQRTQQEDSAVYLCASSLRAGEQYFGPGTRLTVT.

The V gene is TRBV7-2, the J gene TRBJ2-1; D not certain. CDR3 length: 12 residues. The V gene's germline CDR1 is SGHTA and CDR2 FQGNSA. Trimming cost V 1 base and J 15 bases, with 13 bases left between them. The chain's CDR3 is CASSLVSWAGFF. CDR3 DNA: TGTGCCAGCAGCTTAGTTTCGTGGGCCGGGTTCTTC.

This clone occurred once. The J gene is TRBJ1-3, the V gene TRBV7-2; possibly TRBD1 for D (5 bases). Germline values: CDR1 SGHTA, CDR2 FQGNSA. Trimming removed 2 bases from V and 1 base from J, with 6 bases in between. CDR3 length: 14 residues. The CDR3 reads CASSLSGSGNTIYF. For the CDR3, the DNA is TGTGCCAGCAGCTTATCAGGGTCTGGAAACACCATATATTTT.

This clone showed up just once. The V gene is TRBV4-1, the J gene TRBJ1-5; D is unclear. The CDR3 spans 14 residues. Trimming left V 4 bases short and J 0 bases short, with 7 bases between. Per germline, CDR1 MGHRA and CDR2 YSYEKL. The CDR3 nucleotides are TGCGCCAGCAGCCCCTTCGATAGCAATCAGCCCCAGCATTTT. Its translation: CASSPFDSNQPQHF.

The genes are TRBV11-1 and TRBJ2-1, with a possible D match to TRBD2 (5 bases). V shed 2 bases and J shed 8 bases, with 10 bases lying between them. Germline V gene data show CDR1 as SGHAT and CDR2 as FQDESV (reference sequence). The CDR3 totals 13 residues. DNA for the CDR3: TGTGCCAGCAGCTTACCAACGAGGGATGAGCAGTTCTTC. Translated, it gives CASSLPTRDEQFF. The full variable domain, with the rest looked up from reference TRBV11-1 and TRBJ2-1, is EAEVAQSPRYKITEKSQAVAFWCDPISGHATLYWYRQILGQGPELLVQFQDESVVDDSQLPKDRFSAERLKGVDSTLKIQPAELGDSAMYLCASSLPTRDEQFFGPGTRLTVL.

The rearrangement joins TRBV2 to TRBJ2-1, with no clear D. Germline CDR1 reads SNHLY; CDR2 reads FYNNEI. The CDR3 contains 12 residues. Trimming pared 7 bases from V and 10 bases from J, leaving 14 bases between. As DNA, the CDR3 is TGTGCCAGCACCCCGTTCCTAATCGAGCAGTTCTTC. Protein sequence: CASTPFLIEQFF.

CDR3 coding DNA: TGTGCCAGCAGCCCATCTGGCCTCGGGCGTTACAATGAGCAGTTCTTC. It specifies CASSPSGLGRYNEQFF. The rearrangement joins TRBV11-2 to TRBJ2-1; no firm D call. CDR3 length: 16 residues. Trimming removed 5 bases from V and 4 bases from J, with 18 bases in between. From germline, CDR1 is SGHAT and CDR2 FQNNGV.

The chain recombines TRBV5-8 with TRBJ1-5; D remains unclear. The CDR3 has 15 amino acids. The V end lost 0 bases, the J end lost 1 base, and 8 bases lay between the germline ends. In germline, CDR1 is SGHTS, CDR2 YDEGEE. CDR3 sequence (DNA): TGTGCCAGCAGCTTGGGACAACACAGCAATCAGCCCCAGCATTTT. It is translated as CASSLGQHSNQPQHF.

The chain joins TRBV7-2 to TRBJ2-1; 9 positions agree with TRBD2. The V segment lost 1 base and the J segment 2 bases; nucleotides outside the gene matches: 9. CDR1 is SGHTA, CDR2 FQGNSA, per germline. CDR3 size: 18 residues. DNA of the CDR3: TGTGCCAGCAGCTTAGGCCGGGGCGGGGGGGCGACCTACAATGAGCAGTTCTTC. This sequence encodes CASSLGRGGGATYNEQFF.

The rearrangement links TRBV10-3 to TRBJ2-3, with D possibly TRBD1 on 7 matching bases. The CDR3 spans 17 residues. Germline assignment: CDR1 ENHRY and CDR2 SYGVKD. The V end lost 2 bases, the J end lost 0 bases, and 15 bases lay between the germline ends. CDR3 in amino acids: CAISEAETGRSTDTQYF. DNA of the CDR3: TGTGCCATCAGTGAGGCGGAGACAGGGAGGAGCACAGATACGCAGTATTTT.

The V call is TRBV28, the J call TRBJ2-2; tentatively, D is TRBD2 (5 bases). Germline V gene sequence: CDR1 MDHEN, CDR2 SYDVKM. This CDR3 is built from 16 residues. V dropped 3 bases and J dropped 6 bases, with 17 bases sitting between them. The CDR3: CASSFQESGTAGELFF. In nucleotides, the CDR3 is TGTGCCAGCAGTTTTCAAGAAAGCGGTACAGCCGGGGAGCTGTTTTTT.

This chain connects TRBV28 to TRBJ1-2; 8 bases line up with TRBD1. Looked up from germline, CDR1 is MDHEN and CDR2 is SYDVKM. Trimming took 10 bases from V and 4 from J; bases not matched to a gene: 11. This CDR3 comprises 14 residues. The CDR3 region has the DNA TGTGCCACGGAGATACAGGGGGTCGGCTATGGCTACACCTTC. Translating gives CATEIQGVGYGYTF.

The gene calls are TRBV6-6 and TRBJ1-5, with no clear D. The germline gives CDR1 MNHNY, CDR2 SVGAGI (reference sequence). Trimming shortened V by 4 bases and J by 0 bases, and 13 bases separated the two germline ends. The CDR3 sequence is 16 residues long. The CDR3 sequence is CASSLTENYSNQPQHF. Here the CDR3 DNA reads TGTGCCAGCAGTTTAACAGAGAATTATAGCAATCAGCCCCAGCATTTT.

The V gene is TRBV28, the J gene TRBJ2-2; D may be TRBD1 (6 bases). Germline V gene sequence: CDR1 MDHEN, CDR2 SYDVKM. CDR3 length: 17 amino acids. V lost 6 bases to trimming and J lost 1 base, with 18 bases between them. CDR3 in DNA: TGTGCCAGCAGCCATCTTAAGGGGGATGTGAACACCGGGGAGCTGTTTTTT. Its translation: CASSHLKGDVNTGELFF.